These T cell receptor beta chains were read from a single sample in a study of blood T cell repertoires in COVID-19. Repertoires were generated with immunoSEQ multiplex PCR, while TCRdb's copy carries only in-frame clones and drops some. The sample lists some 150,000 clones; 75% to 85% were seen once. Source material: peripheral blood. The receptor set was obtained from a woman in her 50s in a cohort sampled during active or convalescent COVID-19. The CDR3 runs from the conserved cysteine through the conserved F or W. The order of the fields is V gene, clone size, CDR3 length, J gene, CDR3 protein. Size tells how often a clone was seen (once, few, many) or the class of an expanded clone, and some rows leave it out.

v_call: TRBV6-2/TRBV6-3
clone_size: .
cdr3_length: 17
j_call: TRBJ2-5
cdr3_aa: CASSSGRTSGGEETQYF

v_call: TRBV29-1
clone_size: .
cdr3_length: 13
j_call: TRBJ1-3
cdr3_aa: CSGAGNPGNTIYF

v_call: TRBV3-1/TRBV3-2
clone_size: .
cdr3_length: 14
j_call: TRBJ1-5
cdr3_aa: CASSMGQGSQPQHF

v_call: TRBV6-5
clone_size: .
cdr3_length: 13
j_call: TRBJ2-5
cdr3_aa: CASKTGLEETQYF

v_call: TRBV15
clone_size: .
cdr3_length: 12
j_call: TRBJ2-7
cdr3_aa: CATSRGSYEQYF

v_call: TRBV6-5
clone_size: few
cdr3_length: 13
j_call: TRBJ1-4
cdr3_aa: CASSRQVGEKLFF

v_call: TRBV3-1/TRBV3-2
clone_size: .
cdr3_length: 13
j_call: TRBJ1-2
cdr3_aa: CASSPQVGGGYTF

v_call: TRBV30
clone_size: .
cdr3_length: 12
j_call: TRBJ2-5
cdr3_aa: CAWSSTGETQYF

v_call: TRBV3-1/TRBV3-2
clone_size: .
cdr3_length: 14
j_call: TRBJ1-2
cdr3_aa: CASSQVTDNYGYTF

v_call: TRBV6-5
clone_size: .
cdr3_length: 14
j_call: TRBJ1-2
cdr3_aa: CASSYLGRDDGYTF